The 24 T cell receptor beta chains presented below share a single source sample, sequenced in a study of post-analysis software for immune sequencing data. Study-wide results and caveats: In patients, TRBV5-6, TRBV5-1 and TRBV20-1 belonged to roughly five TRBV segments found more frequently than in controls.

TCR beta libraries were prepared from cDNA with unique molecular identifiers. MiXCR was run by TCRdb on the PCR reads, yielding one entry per CDR3 protein. The table records a few hundred thousand distinct CDR3 sequences, 30% to 45% of them present only once. Their target antigens are unknown. The sample was blood. These TCRs come from a girl between 5 and 17 years old with multiple sclerosis.

This clonotype appeared a few times. DNA for the CDR3: TGTGCCAGCAGCCAAGCGGGCGCCGGATTATCCTACGAGCAGTACTTC. It specifies CASSQAGAGLSYEQYF. V gene TRBV3-1 combines with J gene TRBJ2-7; D is unclear. Germline CDR1 and CDR2: LGHDT and YNNKEL (reference sequence). The germline V and J ends were trimmed by 1 base and 1 base, with 14 bases remaining between them. This CDR3 contains 16 residues.

This chain joins TRBV7-6 and TRBJ2-1; unclear D gene. The germline V gene has CDR1 SGHVS and CDR2 FNYEAQ. V was clipped by 1 base and J by 10 bases, with 11 bases between them. The CDR3 loop spans 13 amino acids. The CDR3 bases are TGTGCCAGCAGCTTAGGTCCCGAAGGGGAGCAGTTCTTC. Translating gives CASSLGPEGEQFF.

A single count supports this clonotype. The V call is TRBV5-1, the J call TRBJ2-7; 8 bases map to TRBD1. The J call may be in error: the DNA end matches TRBJ2-5 better. CDR1 is SGHRS, CDR2 YFSETQ, per germline. This CDR3 has 15 amino acids. In DNA, the CDR3 is TGCGCCAGCAGCTGGTCGACAGGGGTAATTGAGACCCAGTACTTC. Its translation is CASSWSTGVIETQYF.

The rearrangement joins TRBV27 to TRBJ1-2; tentative D call: TRBD1 (6 bases). The CDR3 consists of 16 residues. Germline CDR1 and CDR2: MNHEY and SMNVEV (reference sequence). The V and J ends lost 2 bases and 0 bases respectively, with 13 bases between them. Written as DNA, the CDR3 is TGTGCCAGCAGTTTAGTAGGGGGGATCCCTAACTATGGCTACACCTTC. Its translation is CASSLVGGIPNYGYTF.

This clonotype was observed a handful of times. The rearrangement joins TRBV28 to TRBJ2-7; D unclear. The CDR3 extends over 11 amino acids. V lost 8 bases to trimming and J lost 3 bases, with 8 bases between them. CDR1 is MDHEN, CDR2 SYDVKM, per germline. The CDR3 is CASGENYEQYF. The CDR3, as DNA: TGTGCCAGCGGTGAGAACTACGAGCAGTACTTC. Together with reference TRBV28 and TRBJ2-7, the CDR3 gives the full variable domain: DVKVTQSSRYLVKRTGEKVFLECVQDMDHENMFWYRQDPGLGLRLIYFSYDVKMKEKGDIPEGYSVSREKKERFSLILESASTNQTSMYLCASGENYEQYFGPGTRLTVT.

The chain carries TRBV18 and TRBJ2-3; D may match TRBD1 or TRBD2 (5 bases each). The CDR3 spans 15 residues. With 6 bases removed from V and 1 base from J, the gap between germline ends came to 14 bases. CDR1 is KGHSH, CDR2 LQKENI, per germline. The CDR3 coding sequence is TGTGCCAGCTCTCGAGAGAGGGGACGCACAGATACGCAGTATTTT. This gives the protein CASSRERGRTDTQYF.

The rearrangement links TRBV7-2 to TRBJ2-2; TRBD2 matches at 7 bases. Germline V gene data show CDR1 as SGHTA and CDR2 as FQGNSA. CDR3 size: 13 residues. V dropped 5 bases and J dropped 7; count of bases not matched to a gene: 4. The CDR3 reads CASSRLAFGELFF. Here the CDR3 DNA reads TGTGCCAGCAGCAGACTAGCCTTCGGGGAGCTGTTTTTT.

The chain uses TRBV28 and TRBJ2-1; no clear D gene. CDR3 length: 11 residues. Between the trimmed V and J ends, which lost 7 bases and 10 bases, there was a span of 11 bases. The germline V gene has CDR1 MDHEN and CDR2 SYDVKM. This chain's CDR3 is CASTSNREQFF. As DNA, the CDR3 is TGTGCCAGCACTTCCAACCGGGAGCAGTTCTTC.

The chain is built from TRBV9 and TRBJ1-5; 7 bases fit TRBD1. The CDR3 has 17 residues. V lost 0 bases and J lost 4; bases outside the gene matches: 10. CDR1 is SGDLS, CDR2 YYNGEE, per germline. CDR3 in amino acids: CASSVGQGVGGNQPQHF. CDR3 nucleotide sequence: TGTGCCAGCAGCGTAGGTCAGGGGGTGGGTGGTAATCAGCCCCAGCATTTT.

CDR3 bases: TGCAGTGCTAGGGAGAGCGGACTAGCGGGGGTCTCCTACAATGAGCAGTTCTTC. Encoded protein: CSARESGLAGVSYNEQFF. The V gene is TRBV20-1, the J gene TRBJ2-1, with TRBD2 matching 13 bases. The CDR3 has 18 residues. The V gene end was trimmed by 3 bases and the J gene end by 0 bases; junction bases not matched to a gene: 8. Germline lookup yields CDR1 DFQATT and CDR2 SNEGSKA (reference sequence).

A few counts support this clonotype. The genes are TRBV12-3 or TRBV12-4 and TRBJ2-3, with 7 bases identical to TRBD1. J lost 2 bases, V lost 7 bases, and 9 bases had no gene match. The CDR3 covers 15 residues. Here the CDR3 reads CASNFGTVHTDTQYF. In nucleotides, the CDR3 is TGTGCCAGCAATTTTGGGACAGTTCACACAGATACGCAGTATTTT.

This sequence joins TRBV27 and TRBJ2-6; 10 bases map to TRBD1. Germline V gives CDR1 MNHEY, CDR2 SMNVEV (reference sequence). The CDR3 runs 16 residues. V gave up 6 bases and J gave up 0 bases; unmatched junction bases: 2. The CDR3 is CASRRDRGSGANVLTF. In DNA, the CDR3 is TGTGCCAGCAGGCGGGACAGGGGCTCTGGGGCCAACGTCCTGACTTTC.

V is TRBV20-1 and J is TRBJ1-6; D remains ambiguous. The CDR3 has 15 amino acids. In germline, CDR1 is DFQATT, CDR2 SNEGSKA (reference sequence). V gave up 6 bases and J gave up 7 bases, with 19 bases separating them. DNA of the CDR3: TGCAGTGCCCCCTCCTCGGGGAGGGTCAATTCACCCCTCCACTTT. It yields the protein CSAPSSGRVNSPLHF.

The table lists this clonotype with a few counts. V usage is TRBV4-2 and J usage is TRBJ2-4; D may correspond to TRBD1 or TRBD2 (6 bases each). V dropped 1 base and J dropped 1 base, with 14 bases sitting between them. Per the germline V gene, CDR1 is LGHNA and CDR2 is YNFKEQ. The CDR3 is made up of 17 amino acids. DNA of the CDR3: TGTGCCAGCAGCCAAGGTGACGGGGGCCTCGCCAAAAACATTCAGTACTTC. Translated: CASSQGDGGLAKNIQYF.

The gene calls are TRBV7-2 and TRBJ2-1, with 16 positions matching TRBD2. CDR3 length: 16 amino acids. Germline lookup yields CDR1 SGHTA and CDR2 FQGNSA. The J segment lost 8 bases and the V segment lost 4 bases, leaving 5 bases of the junction unmatched. In DNA form, the CDR3 reads TGTGCCAGCAGCTCGGCCGGGACTAGCGGGGGGGATGAGCAGTTCTTC. Amino acids: CASSSAGTSGGDEQFF.

There are many counts of this clonotype. One end of the junction varies from germline; a read error may be responsible. V usage is TRBV5-1 and J usage is TRBJ1-1; D remains unclear. Germline V lookup: CDR1 SGHRS, CDR2 YFSETQ. This CDR3 region has 11 residues. Here the CDR3 reads CASSLDTEAFF. The CDR3 region has the DNA TGTGCCAGCAGCCTCGACACTGAAGCTTTCTTT.

The chain carries TRBV4-1 and TRBJ1-5; 7 nucleotides match TRBD1. CDR1 and CDR2 from the germline V gene are MGHRA and YSYEKL. This CDR3 has 17 amino acids. The junction had 15 bases not matched to a gene; V was cut back by 4 bases and J by 6 bases. CDR3 protein: CASSLVEGAGGGQPQHF. The CDR3 DNA is TGCGCCAGCAGCCTAGTCGAGGGGGCAGGGGGAGGTCAGCCCCAGCATTTT.

This clonotype has more than one count but fewer than ten. The chain couples TRBV27 to TRBJ2-5; D is possibly TRBD1 (6 bases). The CDR3 contains 16 residues. V lost 1 base to trimming and J lost 5 bases, with 17 bases between them. Germline loops: CDR1 MNHEY, CDR2 SMNVEV (reference sequence). This CDR3 is CASSLYRDTVQETQYF. CDR3 DNA sequence: TGTGCCAGCAGTTTATATCGGGACACCGTTCAGGAGACCCAGTACTTC.

In its sample, this clonotype was seen many times. V and J are TRBV7-8 and TRBJ2-1; 7 bases align to TRBD1. Germline lookup yields CDR1 SGHVS and CDR2 FQNEAQ. The CDR3 is made up of 14 amino acids. Losses at the gene ends were 2 bases for V and 8 bases for J; bases not matched to a gene: 6. DNA for the CDR3: TGTGCCAGCAGCTTAACACAGGGGTATGATGAGCAGTTCTTC. It yields the protein CASSLTQGYDEQFF.

This chain links TRBV7-9 with TRBJ1-6, with TRBD1 matching 8 bases. The junction had 3 bases not matched to a gene; V was cut back by 4 bases and J by 7 bases. CDR1 and CDR2 (germline): SEHNR, FQNEAQ (reference sequence). The length of the CDR3 is 14 residues. The CDR3 sequence is CASSSGQENSPLHF. The CDR3 DNA reads as TGTGCCAGCAGCTCGGGACAGGAAAATTCACCCCTCCACTTT.

The rearrangement uses TRBV7-9 and TRBJ1-2, with TRBD1 identical over 8 bases. Germline-derived CDR1 and CDR2 are SEHNR and FQNEAQ (reference sequence). The CDR3 spans 15 residues. V lost 2 bases, J lost 5 bases, and 7 bases stayed unmatched. The CDR3 bases are TGTGCCAGCAGCTTAAGACAGGGGCGCGGATATGGCTACACCTTC. Protein sequence: CASSLRQGRGYGYTF. Together with reference TRBV7-9 and TRBJ1-2, the CDR3 gives the full variable domain: DTGVSQNPRHKITKRGQNVTFRCDPISEHNRLYWYRQTLGQGPEFLTYFQNEAQLEKSRLLSDRFSAERPKGSFSTLEIQRTEQGDSAMYLCASSLRQGRGYGYTFGSGTRLTVV.

The rearrangement joins TRBV11-3 to TRBJ2-5; D is ambiguous. The CDR3 is made up of 15 amino acids. Germline V CDR1 and CDR2: SGHNT, YENEEA. Trimming took off 2 bases at V and 2 bases at J, with 12 bases between the two ends. This chain's CDR3 is CASSLSNSFQETQYF. In nucleotides, the CDR3 is TGTGCCAGCAGCTTAAGTAACAGTTTTCAAGAGACCCAGTACTTC.

Only a few counts were recorded for this clonotype. The chain couples TRBV2 to TRBJ2-5, with TRBD1 identical over 7 bases. Germline values: CDR1 SNHLY, CDR2 FYNNEI. Trimming took 4 bases from V and 11 from J; bases not matched to a gene: 22. The length of the CDR3 is 17 residues. The CDR3: CASSAFLVGPTGSGQYF. The CDR3, as DNA: TGTGCCAGCAGTGCCTTCCTGGTGGGCCCGACAGGGTCTGGGCAGTACTTC.

The CDR3 sequence: CASSQDWGTYEQYF. The DNA for the CDR3 is TGCGCCAGCAGCCAAGATTGGGGTACCTACGAGCAGTACTTC. V is TRBV4-3 and J is TRBJ2-7, with D uncertain. V gave up 0 bases and J gave up 2 bases, with 8 bases separating them. The CDR3 contains 14 residues. The germline V gene has CDR1 LGHNA and CDR2 YSLEER.